This T cell receptor beta chain was profiled in a study of lymphopenia after photon versus proton radiotherapy. Study-level results: Post-nadir TCR diversity decline inversely tracked overall survival among those who died.

As regards this clone: The antigen remains undetermined.

The assay was immunoSEQ multiplex PCR, and TCRdb's table has in-frame clones only and misses some. The data show roughly 57,000 clones, with around four fifths seen just once and 29% held by the top ten. The germline V and J ends were trimmed by 0 bases and 0 bases, with 8 bases remaining between them. The length of the CDR3 is 15 residues. Per germline, CDR1 MGHRA and CDR2 YSYEKL. J is TRBJ1-1 and V is TRBV4-1, with D hard to call. Sequenced here: peripheral blood, sampled from a patient treated with photon-based radiotherapy. The TCR sequence derives from a man between 50 and 59 years old with gastric cancer. The CDR3 DNA sequence: TGCGCCAGCAGCCAAGATCAACGGATGAACACTGAAGCTTTCTTT. Protein sequence: CASSQDQRMNTEAFF.